This T cell receptor beta chain originates from a study of OX40 agonist ivuxolimab in advanced cancers. This clone was counted between two and nine times. The CDR3 is 13 residues long. Trimming left V 5 bases short and J 1 base short, with 8 bases between. Per the germline V gene, CDR1 is SEHNR and CDR2 is FQNEAQ (reference sequence). TCRdb keeps only in-frame clones here, not all; method: immunoSEQ multiplex PCR. The table lists around 79,000 clones, around 86% of them singletons, with approximately 0.7% in the top ten. The TCR comes from an adult with an advanced solid tumor such as melanoma, head and neck, liver or kidney cancer. The specimen was CD4+ or CD8+ T cells sorted from blood, collected in a trial of the OX40 agonist ivuxolimab. The chain combines TRBV7-9 with TRBJ1-1, with D perhaps TRBD1 (5 bases). CDR3 loop: CASSQTANTEAFF. Written as DNA, the CDR3 is TGTGCCAGCAGCCAGACAGCGAACACTGAAGCTTTCTTT.